Below are 21 T cell receptor beta chains sequenced from a single sample in a study of blood T cell repertoires in COVID-19. Only in-frame clones appear in the TCRdb table, and some are missing; sequencing was by immunoSEQ multiplex PCR. The table lists a few hundred thousand clones, approximately 89% of them singletons. The sample comprised peripheral blood. These receptors all come from a woman in her 40s who had recovered from COVID-19.

The chain is built from TRBV30 and TRBJ1-1, with D hard to call. Germline V gene sequence: CDR1 GTSNPN, CDR2 SVGIG (reference sequence). V lost 5 bases and J 2 bases, leaving 9 bases between the germline ends. The CDR3 is made up of 12 amino acids. The CDR3, as DNA: TGTGCCTGGCAACAGTCAAACACTGAAGCTTTCTTT. Amino acid sequence: CAWQQSNTEAFF.

This clone was recorded only once. The CDR3 is CASSVASSAETQYF. CDR3 DNA sequence: TGTGCCAGCAGCGTAGCTAGCTCGGCGGAGACCCAGTACTTC. The chain has TRBV9 and TRBJ2-5; tentative D call: TRBD2 (5 bases). The V and J ends lost 0 bases and 5 bases respectively, with 11 bases between them. The germline CDR1 and CDR2 sequences are SGDLS and YYNGEE. The CDR3 is made up of 14 amino acids.

The chain recombines TRBV30 with TRBJ2-2, with 12 bases fitting TRBD2. J gave up 8 bases and V 2 bases, and 9 bases lay outside the gene matches. This CDR3 spans 16 amino acids. CDR1 is GTSNPN and CDR2 is SVGIG in the germline V gene (reference sequence). This CDR3 reads CAWSTRLAGGHGELFF. The CDR3 region has the DNA TGTGCCTGGAGTACACGGCTAGCGGGGGGGCATGGGGAGCTGTTTTTT.

The chain combines TRBV7-2 with TRBJ2-5; a weak D match, TRBD1 (5 bases). V dropped 3 bases and J dropped 5 bases, with 19 bases sitting between them. The CDR3 covers 16 residues. Germline values: CDR1 SGHTA, CDR2 FQGNSA. CDR3 coding DNA: TGTGCCAGCAGCTTCAGGGTGAGGTTCCCCTCCGAGACCCAGTACTTC. Translation gives CASSFRVRFPSETQYF.

The chain couples TRBV7-8 to TRBJ2-1, with 12 nucleotides matching TRBD2. Per germline, CDR1 SGHVS and CDR2 FQNEAQ. This CDR3 comprises 17 residues. J was trimmed by 4 bases and V by 7 bases; bases with no gene match: 11. The CDR3 coding sequence is TGTGCCAGCATCAACCAAATAGGGACTAGCGGGTACAATGAGCAGTTCTTC. Its protein product is CASINQIGTSGYNEQFF.

The rearrangement uses TRBV4-2 and TRBJ1-3; no definite D call. The CDR3 totals 16 residues. With 1 base removed from V and 7 bases from J, the gap between germline ends came to 17 bases. CDR1 is LGHNA and CDR2 is YNFKEQ in the germline V gene. The DNA for the CDR3 is TGTGCCAGCAGCCAAGTCTCGGTCGATCTGTCCAACACCATATATTTT. Translation: CASSQVSVDLSNTIYF.

V and J are TRBV6-5 and TRBJ2-5, with 8 bases identical to TRBD2. There are 16 residues in the CDR3. Germline assignment: CDR1 MNHEY and CDR2 SVGAGI. The junction had 12 bases not matched to a gene; V was cut back by 0 bases and J by 9 bases. The CDR3 region has the DNA TGTGCCAGCAGTTACTCTTGGGCTAGCGGGTCTTCGGCCCAGTACTTC. Residues: CASSYSWASGSSAQYF.

The genes are TRBV9 and TRBJ1-3, with unresolved D. Germline-derived CDR1 and CDR2 are SGDLS and YYNGEE. The length of the CDR3 is 14 residues. Trimming removed 3 bases at V and 5 bases at J, with 12 bases between. The CDR3 is CASSANGLRNTIYF. CDR3 DNA: TGTGCCAGCAGCGCTAATGGTCTGCGAAACACCATATATTTT.

The rearrangement uses TRBV27 and TRBJ2-1; tentative D call: TRBD1 (6 bases). The ends were cut back, 3 bases at V and 6 bases at J, with 9 bases in the middle. The germline V gene has CDR1 MNHEY and CDR2 SMNVEV (reference sequence). This CDR3 is built from 13 residues. CDR3 sequence reads: CASSLGASNEQFF. The CDR3 coding sequence is TGTGCCAGCAGTTTGGGGGCTAGCAATGAGCAGTTCTTC.

This chain joins TRBV6-2 or TRBV6-3 and TRBJ2-3; D unclear. CDR3 length: 12 residues. Deletions cut 5 bases from V and 3 bases from J, with 6 bases between. Germline V gene lookup returns CDR1 MNHEY and CDR2 SVGEGT. The CDR3, as DNA: TGTGCCAGCAGTGAGTCTACAGATACGCAGTATTTT. It codes for CASSESTDTQYF.

As DNA, the CDR3 is TGCGCCAGCAGCTTGTTCGGGACAGAGAACACTGAAGCTTTCTTT. This sequence encodes CASSLFGTENTEAFF. The rearrangement links TRBV5-1 to TRBJ1-1; 7 bases are shared with TRBD1. Per germline, CDR1 SGHRS and CDR2 YFSETQ. V lost 1 base and J lost 1; bases outside the gene matches: 4. The CDR3 loop spans 15 amino acids.

The rearrangement joins TRBV29-1 to TRBJ2-7; D is possibly TRBD2 (5 bases). The CDR3 has 13 residues. V lost 8 bases and J lost 6, with 20 bases in between. Per the germline V gene, CDR1 is SQVTM and CDR2 is ANQGSEA. The CDR3 region is CSPPLRRGTEQYF. Written as DNA, the CDR3 is TGCAGCCCACCTTTACGACGGGGTACCGAGCAGTACTTC.

V gene TRBV6-2 or TRBV6-3 combines with J gene TRBJ1-5; perhaps TRBD1 as D (5 bases). V lost 2 bases and J lost 3, with 11 bases in between. This CDR3 region has 15 residues. Germline V gene sequence: CDR1 MNHEY, CDR2 SVGEGT. The CDR3: CASSYAPGNNQPQHF. CDR3 sequence (DNA): TGTGCCAGCAGTTACGCCCCAGGGAACAATCAGCCCCAGCATTTT.

The genes are TRBV29-1 and TRBJ2-3; D possibly corresponds to TRBD1 (6 bases). The V gene's germline CDR1 is SQVTM and CDR2 ANQGSEA. The germline V and J ends were trimmed by 1 base and 3 bases, with 20 bases remaining between them. This CDR3 is built from 17 residues. In DNA, the CDR3 is TGCAGCGTTGAAGTCCTGCGGCAGGGGATTTTGACAGATACGCAGTATTTT. Translated, it gives CSVEVLRQGILTDTQYF.

This clone showed up just once. The chain has TRBV7-9 and TRBJ2-2; D gene unclear. The V end lost 3 bases, the J end lost 3 bases, and 8 bases lay between the germline ends. The length of the CDR3 is 14 residues. Germline-derived CDR1 and CDR2 are SEHNR and FQNEAQ (reference sequence). The CDR3 coding sequence is TGTGCCAGCAGCTTCAACAGCTACACCGGGGAGCTGTTTTTT. Encoded protein: CASSFNSYTGELFF.

The chain employs TRBV4-3 and TRBJ2-1; the D gene is possibly TRBD1 (5 bases). CDR1 LGHNA and CDR2 YSLEER come from the germline V gene. Trimming pared 0 bases from V and 5 bases from J, leaving 5 bases between. The length of the CDR3 is 13 residues. The DNA for the CDR3 is TGCGCCAGCAGCCAAGAACAGGACAATGAGCAGTTCTTC. Residues: CASSQEQDNEQFF.

This rearrangement joins TRBV19 to TRBJ2-2; perhaps TRBD2 as D (6 bases). The CDR3 extends over 15 amino acids. V lost 2 bases to trimming and J lost 5 bases, with 12 bases between them. Germline V CDR1 and CDR2: LNHDA, SQIVND (reference sequence). The CDR3 loop is CASSINFRGTGELFF. The CDR3 DNA follows: TGTGCCAGTAGTATAAATTTCCGGGGGACCGGGGAGCTGTTTTTT.

The rearrangement joins TRBV9 to TRBJ2-3; tentatively, D is TRBD1 (6 bases). The ends were cut back, 0 bases at V and 2 bases at J, with 13 bases in the middle. Germline-derived CDR1 and CDR2 are SGDLS and YYNGEE. The CDR3 contains 16 residues. CDR3 region: CASSVEVMGATDTQYF. The CDR3 region has the DNA TGTGCCAGCAGCGTAGAGGTTATGGGGGCCACAGATACGCAGTATTTT.

The chain has TRBV28 and TRBJ2-3, with 12 bases matching TRBD2. CDR3 length: 18 amino acids. V lost 7 bases and J lost 4; bases outside the gene matches: 15. The germline V gene encodes CDR1 MDHEN and CDR2 SYDVKM. CDR3: CASTRLASGGARSDTQYF. CDR3 coding DNA: TGTGCCAGCACTCGATTGGCTAGCGGGGGGGCGAGGTCAGATACGCAGTATTTT.

The gene calls are TRBV18 and TRBJ2-1; D uncertain. The CDR3 has 14 residues. V lost 1 base and J lost 5, with 9 bases in between. Germline values: CDR1 KGHSH, CDR2 LQKENI. The chain's CDR3 is CASSPLLGDNEQFF. As DNA, the CDR3 is TGTGCCAGCTCACCACTCCTTGGAGACAATGAGCAGTTCTTC.

The rearrangement uses TRBV4-3 and TRBJ2-2; 13 bases agree with TRBD2. The germline gives CDR1 LGHNA, CDR2 YSLEER. This CDR3 has 18 residues. The V gene end was trimmed by 1 base and the J gene end by 5 bases; junction bases not matched to a gene: 7. The CDR3 here is CASSQVLAGGPGTGELFF. Here the CDR3 DNA reads TGCGCCAGCAGCCAAGTACTAGCGGGAGGGCCTGGTACCGGGGAGCTGTTTTTT.